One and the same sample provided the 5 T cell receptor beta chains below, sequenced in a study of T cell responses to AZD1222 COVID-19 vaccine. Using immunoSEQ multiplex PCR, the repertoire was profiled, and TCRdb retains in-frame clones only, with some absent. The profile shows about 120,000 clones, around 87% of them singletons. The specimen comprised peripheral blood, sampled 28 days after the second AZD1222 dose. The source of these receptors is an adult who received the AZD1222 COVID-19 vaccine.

The CDR3 loop is CASSRQGYNGYTF. CDR3 nucleotide sequence: TGTGCCAGCAGCAGACAGGGATACAATGGCTACACCTTC. This sequence joins TRBV6-5 and TRBJ1-2; 7 bases fit TRBD1. The germline CDR1 and CDR2 sequences are MNHEY and SVGAGI. CDR3 length: 13 residues. V shed 6 bases, J shed 6 bases, and the junction held 7 bases outside the gene matches.

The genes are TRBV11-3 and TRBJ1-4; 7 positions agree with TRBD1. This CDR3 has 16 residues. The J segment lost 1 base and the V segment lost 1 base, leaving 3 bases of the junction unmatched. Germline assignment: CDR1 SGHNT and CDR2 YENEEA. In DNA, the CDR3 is TGTGCCAGCAGCTTAGGTAGGGACAGAACTAATGAAAAACTGTTTTTT. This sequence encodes CASSLGRDRTNEKLFF.

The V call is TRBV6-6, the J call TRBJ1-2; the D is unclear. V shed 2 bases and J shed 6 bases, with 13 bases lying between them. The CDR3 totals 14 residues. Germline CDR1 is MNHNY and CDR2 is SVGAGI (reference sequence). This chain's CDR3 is CASSYALSIDGYTF. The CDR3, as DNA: TGTGCCAGCAGTTACGCTCTATCTATAGATGGCTACACCTTC.

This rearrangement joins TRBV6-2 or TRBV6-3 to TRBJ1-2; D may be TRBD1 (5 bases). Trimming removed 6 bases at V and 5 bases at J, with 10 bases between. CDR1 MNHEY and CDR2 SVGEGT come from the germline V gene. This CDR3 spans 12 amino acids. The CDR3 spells CASSAGLYGYTF. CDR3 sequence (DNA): TGTGCCAGCAGCGCGGGGCTGTATGGCTACACCTTC.

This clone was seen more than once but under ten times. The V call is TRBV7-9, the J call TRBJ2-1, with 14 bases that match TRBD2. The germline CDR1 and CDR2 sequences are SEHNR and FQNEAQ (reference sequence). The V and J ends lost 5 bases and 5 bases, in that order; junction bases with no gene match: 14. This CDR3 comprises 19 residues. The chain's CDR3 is CASSRPTSGGALPHNEQFF. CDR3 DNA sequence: TGTGCCAGCAGCCGACCGACTAGCGGGGGGGCCTTGCCCCACAATGAGCAGTTCTTC.